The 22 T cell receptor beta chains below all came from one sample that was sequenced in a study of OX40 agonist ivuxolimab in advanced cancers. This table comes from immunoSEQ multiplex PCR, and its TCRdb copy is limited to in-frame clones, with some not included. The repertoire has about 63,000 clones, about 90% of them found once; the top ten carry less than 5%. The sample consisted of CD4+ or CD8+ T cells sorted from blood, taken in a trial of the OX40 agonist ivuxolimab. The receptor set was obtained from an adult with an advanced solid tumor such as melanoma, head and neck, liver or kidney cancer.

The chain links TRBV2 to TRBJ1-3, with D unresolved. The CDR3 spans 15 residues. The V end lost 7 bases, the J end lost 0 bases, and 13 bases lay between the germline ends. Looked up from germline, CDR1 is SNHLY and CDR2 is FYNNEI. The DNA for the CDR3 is TGTGCCAGCACCGAAGATGTATCCTCTGGAAACACCATATATTTT. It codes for CASTEDVSSGNTIYF. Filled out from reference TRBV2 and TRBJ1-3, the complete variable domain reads EPEVTQTPSHQVTQMGQEVILRCVPISNHLYFYWYRQILGQKVEFLVSFYNNEISEKSEIFDDQFSVERPDGSNFTLKIRSTKLEDSAMYFCASTEDVSSGNTIYFGEGSWLTVV.

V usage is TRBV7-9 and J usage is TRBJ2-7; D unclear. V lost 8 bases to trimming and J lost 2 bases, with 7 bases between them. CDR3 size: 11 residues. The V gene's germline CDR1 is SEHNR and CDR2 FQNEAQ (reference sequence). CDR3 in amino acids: CASPVAYEQYV. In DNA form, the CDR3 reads TGTGCCAGCCCCGTTGCCTACGAGCAGTACGTC.

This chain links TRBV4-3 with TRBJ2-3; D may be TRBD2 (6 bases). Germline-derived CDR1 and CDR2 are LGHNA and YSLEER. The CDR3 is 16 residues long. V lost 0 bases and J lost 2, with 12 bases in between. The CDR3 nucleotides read TGCGCCAGCAGCCAAGATGGAGGGGATATCACAGATACGCAGTATTTT. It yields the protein CASSQDGGDITDTQYF.

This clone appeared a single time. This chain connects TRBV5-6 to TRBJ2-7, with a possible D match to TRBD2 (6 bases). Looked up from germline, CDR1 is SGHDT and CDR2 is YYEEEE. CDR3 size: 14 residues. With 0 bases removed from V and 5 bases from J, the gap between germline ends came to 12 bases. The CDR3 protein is CASSLVEGSHEQYF. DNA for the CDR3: TGTGCCAGCAGCTTGGTGGAGGGATCCCACGAGCAGTACTTC.

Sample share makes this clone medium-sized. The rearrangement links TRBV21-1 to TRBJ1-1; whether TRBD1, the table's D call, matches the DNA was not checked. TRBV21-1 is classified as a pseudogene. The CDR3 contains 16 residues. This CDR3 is CASSNPGPPQDTEAFF. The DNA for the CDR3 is TGTGCCAGCAGCAACCCAGGCCCCCCCCAAGACACTGAAGCTTTCTTT.

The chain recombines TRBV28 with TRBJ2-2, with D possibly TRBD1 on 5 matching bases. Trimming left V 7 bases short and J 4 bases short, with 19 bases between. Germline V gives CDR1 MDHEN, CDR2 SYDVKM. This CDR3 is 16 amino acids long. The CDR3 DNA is TGTGCCAGCACCAGGGAATCGCTAGTTTCCACCGGGGAGCTGTTTTTT. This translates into CASTRESLVSTGELFF.

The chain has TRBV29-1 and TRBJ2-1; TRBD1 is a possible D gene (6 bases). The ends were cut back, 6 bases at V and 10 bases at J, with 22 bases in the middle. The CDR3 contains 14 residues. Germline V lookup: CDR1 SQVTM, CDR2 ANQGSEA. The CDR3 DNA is TGCAGCGTACCACTAGTAGTGGGGGCTGTAGAGCAGTTCTTC. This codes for CSVPLVVGAVEQFF.

The CDR3 is CSVIWGGYGYTF. Written as DNA, the CDR3 is TGCAGCGTTATCTGGGGAGGCTATGGCTACACCTTC. V gene TRBV29-1 combines with J gene TRBJ1-2, with D uncertain. Trimming left V 5 bases short and J 4 bases short, with 11 bases between. Germline V gives CDR1 SQVTM, CDR2 ANQGSEA. The length of the CDR3 is 12 residues.

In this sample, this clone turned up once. The CDR3 sequence is CASSAIPDPSTVGYTF. In DNA, the CDR3 is TGTGCCAGCAGTGCGATTCCGGACCCCTCCACGGTGGGCTACACCTTC. This chain joins TRBV2 and TRBJ1-2, with unresolved D. This CDR3 is built from 16 residues. Trimming removed 4 bases at V and 8 bases at J, with 23 bases between. Germline values: CDR1 SNHLY, CDR2 FYNNEI.

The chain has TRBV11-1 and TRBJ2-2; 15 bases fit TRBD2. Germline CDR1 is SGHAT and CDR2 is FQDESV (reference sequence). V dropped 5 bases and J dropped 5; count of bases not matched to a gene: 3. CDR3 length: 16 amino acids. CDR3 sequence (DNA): TGTGCCAGCAGCCACGGGACTAGCGGGGGGACCGGGGAGCTGTTTTTT. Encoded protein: CASSHGTSGGTGELFF.

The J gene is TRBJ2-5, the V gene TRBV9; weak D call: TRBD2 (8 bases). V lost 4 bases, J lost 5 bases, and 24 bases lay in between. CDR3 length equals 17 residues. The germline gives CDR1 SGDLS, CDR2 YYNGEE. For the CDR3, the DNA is TGTGCCAGCAGCCCCAGGGGGAGCGGGAGATTGGGGGAGACCCAGTACTTC. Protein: CASSPRGSGRLGETQYF.

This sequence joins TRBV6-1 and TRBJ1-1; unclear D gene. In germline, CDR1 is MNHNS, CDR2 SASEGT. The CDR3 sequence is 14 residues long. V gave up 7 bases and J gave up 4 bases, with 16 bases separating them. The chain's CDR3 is CASMVKALATEAFF. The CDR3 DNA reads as TGTGCCAGCATGGTAAAAGCTCTGGCCACTGAAGCTTTCTTT.

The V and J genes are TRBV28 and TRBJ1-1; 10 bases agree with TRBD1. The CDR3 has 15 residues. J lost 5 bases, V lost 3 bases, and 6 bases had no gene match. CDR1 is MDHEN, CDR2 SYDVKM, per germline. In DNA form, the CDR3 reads TGTGCCAGCAGTTTTACCGGGACAGGGGAAACTGAAGCTTTCTTT. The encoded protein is CASSFTGTGETEAFF. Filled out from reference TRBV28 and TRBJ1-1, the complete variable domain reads DVKVTQSSRYLVKRTGEKVFLECVQDMDHENMFWYRQDPGLGLRLIYFSYDVKMKEKGDIPEGYSVSREKKERFSLILESASTNQTSMYLCASSFTGTGETEAFFGQGTRLTVV.

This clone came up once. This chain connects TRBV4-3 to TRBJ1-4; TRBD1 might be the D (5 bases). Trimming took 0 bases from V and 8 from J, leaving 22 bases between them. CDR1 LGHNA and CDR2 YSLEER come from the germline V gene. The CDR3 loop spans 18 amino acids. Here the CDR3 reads CASSQDGEFRVSVEKLFF. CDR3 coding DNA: TGCGCCAGCAGCCAAGATGGCGAATTCAGGGTTTCGGTCGAAAAACTGTTTTTT.

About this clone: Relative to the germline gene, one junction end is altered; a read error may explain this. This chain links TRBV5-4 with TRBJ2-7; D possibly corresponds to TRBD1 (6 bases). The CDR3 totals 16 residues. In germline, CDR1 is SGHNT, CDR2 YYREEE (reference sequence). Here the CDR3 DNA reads TGCGCCAGCAGCCAAGCAATGCTGACAGGATACTACGAGCAGTACTTC. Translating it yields CASSQAMLTGYYEQYF.

The CDR3 region is CASSQPDRGGQYV. The CDR3 coding sequence is TGCGCCAGCAGTCAACCGGACAGGGGGGGGCAGTACGTC. The J gene is TRBJ2-7, the V gene TRBV23-1; 10 bases align to TRBD1. TRBV23-1 is an ORF; its function is uncertain. CDR3 length: 13 amino acids. The V and J ends lost 2 bases and 9 bases, in that order; junction bases with no gene match: 4.

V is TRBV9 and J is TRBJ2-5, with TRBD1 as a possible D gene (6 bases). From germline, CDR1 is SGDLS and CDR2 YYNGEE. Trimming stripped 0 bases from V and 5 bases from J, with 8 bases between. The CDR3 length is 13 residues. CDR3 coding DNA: TGTGCCAGCAGCGTAGGAAGGGGGGAGACCCAGTACTTC. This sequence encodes CASSVGRGETQYF.

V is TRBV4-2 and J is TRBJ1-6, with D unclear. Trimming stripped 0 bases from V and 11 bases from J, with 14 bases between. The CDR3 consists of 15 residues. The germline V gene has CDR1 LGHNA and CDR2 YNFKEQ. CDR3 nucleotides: TGTGCCAGCAGCCAAGATACGGACCGCGAACCACCCCTCCACTTT. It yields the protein CASSQDTDREPPLHF.

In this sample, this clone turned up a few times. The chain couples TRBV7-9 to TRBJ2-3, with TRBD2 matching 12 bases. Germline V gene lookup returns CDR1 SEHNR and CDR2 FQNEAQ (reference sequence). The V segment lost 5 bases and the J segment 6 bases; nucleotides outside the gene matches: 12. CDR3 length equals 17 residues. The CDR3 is CASSERTSGAVRDTQYF. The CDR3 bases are TGTGCCAGCAGCGAGCGGACTAGCGGGGCGGTGAGGGATACGCAGTATTTT.

The CDR3 reads CASSSGLAGGPYGNNEQFF. The CDR3 DNA reads as TGTGCCAGCAGCTCAGGACTAGCGGGGGGGCCGTATGGGAACAATGAGCAGTTCTTC. This chain uses TRBV7-9 with TRBJ2-1; 15 bases map to TRBD2. The CDR3 loop spans 19 amino acids. The V segment lost 4 bases and the J segment 5 bases; nucleotides outside the gene matches: 12. Germline CDR1 SEHNR, CDR2 FQNEAQ (reference sequence).

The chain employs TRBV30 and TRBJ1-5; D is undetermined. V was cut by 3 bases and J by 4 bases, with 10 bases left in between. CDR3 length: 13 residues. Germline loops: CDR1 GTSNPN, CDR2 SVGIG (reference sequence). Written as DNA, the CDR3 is TGTGCCTGGAGCGGCCCGGGAAATCAGCCCCAGCATTTT. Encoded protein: CAWSGPGNQPQHF.

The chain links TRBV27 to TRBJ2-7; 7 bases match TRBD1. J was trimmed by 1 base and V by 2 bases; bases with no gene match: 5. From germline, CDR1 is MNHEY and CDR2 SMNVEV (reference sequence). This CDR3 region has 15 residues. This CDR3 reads CASSLVGQISYEQYF. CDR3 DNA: TGTGCCAGCAGTTTAGTGGGACAGATATCCTACGAGCAGTACTTC.